This TCR beta chain appears in the sequencing data of a study of blood T cell repertoires in COVID-19. This CDR3 spans 14 amino acids. V was trimmed by 0 bases and J by 3 bases, leaving 6 bases between them. Germline V gene sequence: CDR1 SNHLY, CDR2 FYNNEI. The table lists this clone with a count of one. Profiling relied on immunoSEQ multiplex PCR, and the TCRdb table lists in-frame clones only, not all of them. The table lists 150,000 to 200,000 clones, about 92% of them singletons, with about 4.8% in the top ten. Sequencing was carried out using peripheral blood. V usage is TRBV2 and J usage is TRBJ2-1; D unresolved. The source of this sequence is a man younger than 45 with COVID-19, enrolled during active disease. The CDR3 here is CASSEAGNYNEQFF. The CDR3 nucleotides are TGTGCCAGCAGTGAAGCGGGCAACTACAATGAGCAGTTCTTC.